This T cell receptor beta chain emerged from a study of cytomegalovirus exposure and HLA in healthy donors. V shed 1 base and J 6 bases; nucleotides not matched to a gene: 11. Germline V gene sequence: CDR1 SGHTA, CDR2 FQGNSA. The CDR3 has 18 residues. Primers for the PCR totalled 60 Vbeta and 13 Jbeta. Only in-frame clones appear in the TCRdb table, and some are missing; sequencing was by immunoSEQ multiplex PCR. The repertoire has 150,000 to 200,000 clones, just under 80% of them found once; the top ten carry about 9.1%. The sample consisted of PBMCs. The source is a man aged 18 to 30 in good health and CMV-seropositive. This chain links TRBV7-2 with TRBJ2-3; TRBD2 aligns across 12 bases. CDR3 coding DNA: TGTGCCAGCAGCTTAGTCCCGCCACTAGCGGGAGGCTTGGATACGCAGTATTTT. This gives the protein CASSLVPPLAGGLDTQYF.